Listed below are T cell receptor beta chains from one sample, sequenced in a study of blood T cell repertoires in COVID-19. This table comes from immunoSEQ multiplex PCR, and its TCRdb copy is limited to in-frame clones, with some not included. The sample consists of under 170,000 clones, approximately 88% of them appearing once. The sequencing input was peripheral blood. These receptors all come from a man between 65 and 79 years old with acute or convalescent COVID-19. The CDR3 runs from the conserved cysteine through the conserved F or W.

v_gene,len,CDR3aa
TRBV5-5,15,CASSQNPSGSYEQYF
TRBV3-1/TRBV3-2,15,CASSQGRTGYTEAFF
TRBV3-1/TRBV3-2,15,CASSPVLAPPDTQYF
TRBV10-1,13,CASSEGPDRLQHF
TRBV5-6,12,CASSSPRQPQHF
TRBV5-1,14,CASSVEQGRYEQYF
TRBV27,16,CASYPSGTGGFYGYTF
TRBV10-1,14,CASSENPGLTEAFF
TRBV5-1,14,CASSLALAQETQYF
TRBV7-9,14,CASSLGGLGYGYTF
TRBV10-3,15,CAISPQGTITGELFF
TRBV6-5,14,CASSLDTSNEKLFF
TRBV11-2,13,CASSPGQQGEQYF
TRBV4-2,14,CASSQDFSGNTIYF
TRBV7-6,11,CASSSEKTQYF
TRBV6-5,13,CASRGTGSTEAFF
TRBV7-2,18,CASSSTRLGRGPTDTQYF
TRBV19,14,CASSISSAGNTIYF
TRBV5-4,14,CASSLDFGANVLTF
TRBV18,13,CASSIASSTEAFF
TRBV28,15,CASSLQGASKNIQYF
TRBV24-1,16,CATSDGQGAPNQPQHF
TRBV4-2,15,CASSRGGAGLETQYF
TRBV19,13,CASSYGGNSPLHF
TRBV27,14,CASREDRSTGELFF
TRBV5-1,16,CASSDGGTSAYNEQFF
TRBV7-6,15,CASSPRQTMNTEAFF
TRBV2,14,CASSSGTAGNTIYF
TRBV19,15,CASSISRAGGRTQYF
TRBV30,11,CASRSGGRYTF
TRBV2,15,CASSPGTSEIGELFF
TRBV28,15,CASSSHSSSYNEQFF
TRBV19,13,CASSDRLNTEAFF
TRBV5-1,15,CASSLVARSDSPLHF
TRBV24-1,17,CATSDPSGESSYNEQFF
TRBV14,14,CASSPLAGAYEQYF
TRBV15,15,CATKGGGYSNQPQHF
TRBV11-3,13,CASSLEADNEAFF
TRBV28,15,CASSAGQLNTGELFF